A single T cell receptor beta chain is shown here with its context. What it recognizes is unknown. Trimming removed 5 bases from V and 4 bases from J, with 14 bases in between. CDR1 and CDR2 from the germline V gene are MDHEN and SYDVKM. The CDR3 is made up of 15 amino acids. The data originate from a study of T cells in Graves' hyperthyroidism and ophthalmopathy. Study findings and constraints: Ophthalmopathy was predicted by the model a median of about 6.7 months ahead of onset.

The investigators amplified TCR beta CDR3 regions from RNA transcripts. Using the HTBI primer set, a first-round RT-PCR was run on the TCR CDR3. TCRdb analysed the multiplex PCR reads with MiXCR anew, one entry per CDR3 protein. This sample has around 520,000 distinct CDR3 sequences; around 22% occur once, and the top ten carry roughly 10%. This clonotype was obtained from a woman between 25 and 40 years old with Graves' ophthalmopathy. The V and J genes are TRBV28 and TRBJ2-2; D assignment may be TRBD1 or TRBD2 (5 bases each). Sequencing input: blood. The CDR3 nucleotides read TGTGCCAGCAGTGGCCGGGGCCGTCCCACCGGGGAGCTGTTTTTT. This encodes CASSGRGRPTGELFF. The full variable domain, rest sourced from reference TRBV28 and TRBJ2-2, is DVKVTQSSRYLVKRTGEKVFLECVQDMDHENMFWYRQDPGLGLRLIYFSYDVKMKEKGDIPEGYSVSREKKERFSLILESASTNQTSMYLCASSGRGRPTGELFFGEGSRLTVL.